The rows below give T cell receptor beta chains drawn from one sample of a study of early T cells in non-severe SARS-CoV-2 infection. TCRdb called the 5' RACE reads again in MiXCR, with one record for every CDR3 protein. The table records some 70,000 distinct CDR3 sequences, roughly 9.4% of them present only once. Sequenced material: whole blood. These receptors were collected from an adult who was a healthcare worker with PCR-confirmed SARS-CoV-2 infection or an uninfected control (not recorded which). Each CDR3 is given with its conserved first and last residue. D genes are given only for firm matches. Only some rows state a clone size, as once, few, many or a class for expanded clones.

d_gene | j_gene | abundance | v_gene | CDR3aa | CDR3nt
TRBD2 | TRBJ2-7 | few | TRBV7-2 | CASSLLTSGYEQYF | TGTGCCAGCAGCTTATTGACTAGCGGCTACGAGCAGTACTTC
- | TRBJ2-7 | many | TRBV2 | CASSEGDNSPTPYF | TGTGCCAGCAGTGAAGGGGACAATTCTCCGACGCCGTACTTC
- | TRBJ2-7 | - | TRBV15 | CATSTKGHSYEQYF | TGTGCCACCAGCACGAAGGGACATTCCTACGAGCAGTACTTC
- | TRBJ2-3 | - | TRBV5-1 | CASSHTGETDTQYF | TGCGCCAGCAGCCATACCGGGGAGACAGATACGCAGTATTTT
- | TRBJ2-1 | many | TRBV7-8 | CASSLAYRANEQFF | TGTGCCAGCAGCTTAGCCTACAGGGCCAATGAGCAGTTCTTC
TRBD1 | TRBJ1-1 | - | TRBV12-3/TRBV12-4 | CASSSGQGNIAEAFF | TGTGCCAGCAGTTCTGGACAGGGCAATATCGCTGAAGCTTTCTTT
- | TRBJ2-7 | - | TRBV16 | CASSPRDSLIEQYF | TGTGCCAGCAGCCCGCGGGACAGTCTTATCGAGCAGTACTTC
- | TRBJ2-7 | few | TRBV10-3 | CAIMVTGHYEQYF | TGTGCCATCATGGTCACAGGGCACTACGAGCAGTACTTC
TRBD1 | TRBJ2-2 | few | TRBV7-3 | CASSLTGQGVAGELFF | TGTGCCAGCAGCTTAACGGGCCAGGGGGTAGCCGGGGAGCTGTTTTTT
- | TRBJ1-5 | many | TRBV6-1 | CASSEFWVRQPQHF | TGTGCCAGCAGTGAATTTTGGGTACGGCAGCCCCAGCATTTT
- | TRBJ1-2 | many | TRBV6-5 | CASSGYGSYGYTF | TGTGCCAGCAGTGGGTACGGCTCCTATGGCTACACCTTC
- | TRBJ2-4 | many | TRBV3-1 | CASSQARGIQYF | TGTGCCAGCAGCCAAGCCCGGGGCATTCAGTACTTC
- | TRBJ2-1 | few | TRBV7-9 | CASSHYLDEQFF | TGTGCCAGCAGCCACTATCTGGATGAGCAGTTCTTC
- | TRBJ2-3 | many | TRBV4-1 | CASSQASAGTRTDTQYF | TGCGCCAGCAGCCAAGCGTCTGCCGGAACCCGCACAGATACGCAGTATTTT
- | TRBJ2-3 | many | TRBV5-6 | CASSFGGSSTDTQYF | TGTGCCAGCAGCTTCGGTGGGTCTAGCACAGATACGCAGTATTTT
- | TRBJ1-1 | many | TRBV2 | CASTTLNREMNTEAFF | TGTGCCAGCACTACACTTAACAGGGAAATGAACACTGAAGCTTTCTTT
- | TRBJ1-2 | many | TRBV12-2 | CASRLRTGSGYTF | TGTGCAAGTCGCTTACGGACAGGATCCGGCTACACCTTC
- | TRBJ2-6 | many | TRBV5-5 | CASSSAMRTAGANVLTF | TGTGCCAGCAGCTCTGCGATGAGGACAGCCGGGGCCAACGTCCTGACTTTC
- | TRBJ1-6 | many | TRBV7-8 | CASSPAANNSPLHF | TGTGCCAGCAGCCCGGCGGCCAATAATTCACCCCTCCACTTT
- | TRBJ2-7 | - | TRBV5-1 | CASSLGGQDEQYF | TGCGCCAGCAGCTTGGGGGGGCAGGACGAGCAGTACTTC
- | TRBJ1-2 | - | TRBV19 | CASSLGRGYTF | TGTGCCAGTTCATTAGGTCGGGGCTACACCTTC
TRBD1 | TRBJ2-2 | few | TRBV28 | CASSFPGTGRTRELFF | TGTGCCAGCAGTTTCCCCGGGACAGGGCGGACACGGGAGCTGTTTTTT
- | TRBJ2-1 | - | TRBV5-6 | CASSQGNNNEQFF | TGTGCCAGCAGCCAGGGGAACAACAATGAGCAGTTCTTC
- | TRBJ1-2 | few | TRBV29-1 | CSVERPGSRGYTF | TGCAGCGTTGAACGGCCAGGTAGTCGTGGCTACACCTTC
- | TRBJ2-7 | many | TRBV5-1 | CASKQSDYEQYF | TGCGCCAGCAAGCAGTCTGACTACGAGCAGTACTTC
- | TRBJ2-1 | few | TRBV7-2 | CASSLARWRGSSYNEQFF | TGTGCCAGCAGCTTAGCGAGGTGGCGGGGTAGCTCCTACAATGAGCAGTTCTTC
TRBD2 | TRBJ2-3 | many | TRBV20-1 | CSARDASGRASTDTQYF | TGCAGTGCTAGAGATGCTAGCGGGCGTGCTAGCACAGATACGCAGTATTTT
- | TRBJ2-7 | many | TRBV2 | CASSAGSMQYF | TGTGCCAGCAGTGCAGGGTCCATGCAGTACTTC
- | TRBJ1-6 | few | TRBV14 | CASSQGMGTYNSPLHF | TGTGCCAGCAGCCAAGGAATGGGGACCTATAATTCACCCCTCCACTTT
- | TRBJ1-2 | many | TRBV19 | CASTRDGSNYGYTF | TGTGCCAGTACTCGGGACGGCTCCAACTATGGCTACACCTTC
- | TRBJ2-5 | many | TRBV6-5 | CASSGVPPETQYF | TGTGCCAGCAGTGGGGTCCCCCCCGAGACCCAGTACTTC
TRBD1 | TRBJ1-2 | - | TRBV5-1 | CASKMTGGNYGYTF | TGCGCCAGCAAAATGACAGGGGGTAACTATGGCTACACCTTC
- | TRBJ2-7 | few | TRBV6-6 | CASSYSTGYEQYF | TGTGCCAGCAGTTACTCGACAGGATACGAGCAGTACTTC
- | TRBJ1-6 | many | TRBV10-2 | CASSERSNNSPLHF | TGCGCCAGCAGTGAGCGCAGTAATAATTCACCCCTCCACTTT
TRBD1 | TRBJ2-7 | few | TRBV11-2 | CASSLEAQGAEQYF | TGTGCCAGCAGCTTAGAGGCACAGGGGGCTGAGCAGTACTTC
TRBD1 | TRBJ1-2 | many | TRBV27 | CASSLKGQGYGYTF | TGTGCCAGCAGTTTAAAGGGACAGGGGTATGGCTACACCTTC
- | TRBJ1-1 | many | TRBV7-2 | CASSPRGTEAFF | TGTGCCAGCAGCCCCCGCGGGACTGAAGCTTTCTTT
- | TRBJ2-3 | many | TRBV29-1 | CSVSRGGTDTQYF | TGCAGCGTTAGCAGGGGTGGCACAGATACGCAGTATTTT
- | TRBJ2-5 | many | TRBV20-1 | CSAKKRAALQETQYF | TGCAGTGCAAAGAAGCGAGCGGCCCTTCAAGAGACCCAGTACTTC
TRBD1 | TRBJ2-2 | few | TRBV2 | CASSRDRGTGELFF | TGTGCCAGCAGCCGGGACAGGGGGACCGGGGAGCTGTTTTTT
TRBD1 | TRBJ2-7 | many | TRBV20-1 | CSARRRDRGYEQYF | TGCAGTGCTAGGAGACGGGACAGGGGTTACGAGCAGTACTTC
- | TRBJ2-5 | - | TRBV10-3 | CAISEGGETQYF | TGTGCCATCAGTGAAGGGGGAGAGACCCAGTACTTC
- | TRBJ1-3 | many | TRBV29-1 | CSVPTGGNTIYF | TGCAGCGTCCCGACGGGAGGAAACACCATATATTTT
TRBD1 | TRBJ1-2 | few | TRBV20-1 | CSAREGQLGYTF | TGCAGTGCTAGAGAGGGACAGCTTGGCTACACCTTC
- | TRBJ1-1 | many | TRBV11-2 | CASTNPAETMNTEAFF | TGTGCCAGCACCAATCCGGCGGAAACTATGAACACTGAAGCTTTCTTT
TRBD2 | TRBJ2-5 | many | TRBV25-1 | CASSERLAEQQETQYF | TGTGCCAGCAGTGAGCGACTAGCAGAGCAGCAAGAGACCCAGTACTTC
- | TRBJ1-1 | many | TRBV7-6 | CASSLGPGFAEAFF | TGTGCCAGCAGCTTAGGCCCAGGTTTTGCTGAAGCTTTCTTT
TRBD1 | TRBJ2-7 | many | TRBV20-1 | CSARWDRVIEQYF | TGCAGTGCTAGATGGGACAGGGTAATCGAGCAGTACTTC
- | TRBJ1-1 | - | TRBV5-1 | CASRSSPGNTEAFF | TGCGCCAGCAGGTCCAGCCCAGGGAACACTGAAGCTTTCTTT